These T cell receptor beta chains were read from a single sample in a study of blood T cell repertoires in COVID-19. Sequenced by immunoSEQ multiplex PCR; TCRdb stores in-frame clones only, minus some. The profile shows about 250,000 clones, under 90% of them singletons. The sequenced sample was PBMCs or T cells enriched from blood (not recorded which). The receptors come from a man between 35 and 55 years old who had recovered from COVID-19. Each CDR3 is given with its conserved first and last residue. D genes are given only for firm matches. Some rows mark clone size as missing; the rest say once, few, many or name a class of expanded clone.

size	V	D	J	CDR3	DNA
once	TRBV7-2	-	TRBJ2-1	CASSLPGSLNEQFF	TGTGCCAGCAGCTTGCCCGGGTCCCTAAATGAGCAGTTCTTC
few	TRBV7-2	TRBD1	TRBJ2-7	CASSLPGQGADF	TGTGCCAGCAGCCTACCGGGACAGGGGGCCGACTTC
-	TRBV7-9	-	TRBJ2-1	CASSLTHSYNEQFF	TGTGCCAGCAGCTTGACTCACTCCTACAATGAGCAGTTCTTC
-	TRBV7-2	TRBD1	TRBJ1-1	CASRKRQGATEAFF	TGTGCCAGCAGGAAAAGACAGGGGGCCACTGAAGCTTTCTTT
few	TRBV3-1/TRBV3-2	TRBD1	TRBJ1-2	CASSQKDRESGYTF	TGTGCCAGCAGCCAGAAGGACAGGGAAAGTGGCTACACCTTC
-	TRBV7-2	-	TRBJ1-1	CASSTQGRRTEAFF	TGTGCCAGCAGCACCCAGGGGCGCAGAACTGAAGCTTTCTTT
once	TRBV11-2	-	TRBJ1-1	CASSLVPRDTEAFF	TGTGCCAGCAGCTTAGTCCCCAGGGACACTGAAGCTTTCTTT
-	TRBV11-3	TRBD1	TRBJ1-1	CASSADRGTEAFF	TGTGCCAGCAGCGCAGACAGGGGCACTGAAGCTTTCTTT
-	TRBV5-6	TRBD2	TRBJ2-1	CASSGVVTSGRAHYNEQFF	TGTGCCAGCAGCGGAGTGGTGACTAGCGGGAGGGCACACTACAATGAGCAGTTCTTC
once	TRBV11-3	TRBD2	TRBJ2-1	CASSHYGGGVEGEQFF	TGTGCCAGCAGCCATTATGGCGGGGGGGTAGAGGGTGAGCAGTTCTTC
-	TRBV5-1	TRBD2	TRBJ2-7	CASSSTSGGSSYEQYF	TGCGCCAGCAGCTCAACTAGCGGGGGGAGCTCCTACGAGCAGTACTTC
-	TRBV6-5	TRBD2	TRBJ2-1	CASSRTSGSYNEQFF	TGTGCCAGCAGTAGGACTAGCGGGAGCTACAATGAGCAGTTCTTC
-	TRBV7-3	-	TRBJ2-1	CASSLALGTSYNEQFF	TGTGCCAGCAGCTTAGCTTTAGGAACTAGCTACAATGAGCAGTTCTTC
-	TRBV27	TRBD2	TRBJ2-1	CASSYPLGLAGVRDEQFF	TGTGCCAGCAGTTACCCCCTTGGACTAGCGGGAGTCAGAGATGAGCAGTTCTTC
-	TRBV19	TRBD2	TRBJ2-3	CASSMGLAGVTDTQYF	TGTGCCAGTAGTATGGGGCTAGCGGGAGTCACAGATACGCAGTATTTT
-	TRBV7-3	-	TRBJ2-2	CASSLRSTVTGELFF	TGTGCCAGCAGCTTGAGAAGTACTGTTACCGGGGAGCTGTTTTTT
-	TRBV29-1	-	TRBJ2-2	CSVSTVNTGELFF	TGCAGCGTGTCGACAGTGAACACCGGGGAGCTGTTTTTT
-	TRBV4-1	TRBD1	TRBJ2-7	CASSQGTGGKEQYF	TGCGCCAGCAGCCAAGGTACAGGGGGCAAAGAGCAGTACTTC
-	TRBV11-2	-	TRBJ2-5	CASSFSQRQETQYF	TGTGCCAGCAGCTTTAGCCAGCGTCAGGAGACCCAGTACTTC
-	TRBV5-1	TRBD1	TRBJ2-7	CASSLTGGMNEQYF	TGCGCCAGCAGCCTGACAGGGGGCATGAACGAGCAGTACTTC
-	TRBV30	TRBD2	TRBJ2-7	CAWRPREGEQYF	TGTGCCTGGAGACCGCGGGAGGGCGAGCAGTACTTC
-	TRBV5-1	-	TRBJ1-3	CASRKQRDSGNTIYF	TGCGCCAGCCGTAAACAGAGGGACTCTGGAAACACCATATATTTT
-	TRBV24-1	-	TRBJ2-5	CATSDSGQQETQYF	TGTGCCACCAGTGATTCAGGGCAGCAAGAGACCCAGTACTTC
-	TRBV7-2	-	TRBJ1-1	CASSSMGGLTEAFF	TGTGCCAGCAGCTCCATGGGGGGACTTACTGAAGCTTTCTTT
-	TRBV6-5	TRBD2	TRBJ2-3	CASSYLAGRADTQYF	TGTGCCAGCAGTTACTTAGCGGGAAGGGCAGATACGCAGTATTTT
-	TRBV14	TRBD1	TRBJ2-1	CASSQPGQGASGYYNEQFF	TGTGCCAGCAGCCAACCGGGACAGGGGGCGAGTGGTTACTACAATGAGCAGTTCTTC
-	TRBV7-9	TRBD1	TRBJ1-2	CASSLQGVNYGYTF	TGTGCCAGCAGCTTGCAGGGGGTTAACTATGGCTACACCTTC
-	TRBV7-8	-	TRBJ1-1	CASSLVSWGVNTEAFF	TGTGCCAGCAGCTTAGTATCGTGGGGGGTGAACACTGAAGCTTTCTTT
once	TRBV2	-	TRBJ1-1	CASSAQGWTEAFF	TGTGCCAGCAGTGCCCAGGGGTGGACTGAAGCTTTCTTT
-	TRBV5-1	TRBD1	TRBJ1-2	CASSTGDRAVHYGYTF	TGCGCCAGCAGCACTGGAGACAGGGCTGTTCACTATGGCTACACCTTC
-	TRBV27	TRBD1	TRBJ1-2	CASSPGTGTYGYTF	TGTGCCAGCAGTCCGGGGACAGGTACATATGGCTACACCTTC
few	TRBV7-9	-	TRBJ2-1	CASSSVDEQFF	TGTGCCAGCAGCTCCGTTGATGAGCAGTTCTTC
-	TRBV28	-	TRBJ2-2	CASSLGQLTTGELFF	TGTGCCAGCAGTTTAGGGCAGCTTACCACCGGGGAGCTGTTTTTT
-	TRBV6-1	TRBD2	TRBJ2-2	CASSDLAGADNTGELFF	TGTGCCAGCAGTGACCTAGCGGGGGCCGACAACACCGGGGAGCTGTTTTTT
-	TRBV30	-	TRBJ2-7	CAWTSYLRGRLEEQYF	TGTGCCTGGACATCCTACCTCAGGGGTAGGCTGGAAGAGCAGTACTTC
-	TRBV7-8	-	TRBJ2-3	CASSLVGADTQYF	TGTGCCAGCAGCTTAGTAGGGGCGGATACGCAGTATTTT
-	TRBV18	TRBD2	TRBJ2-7	CASSPPLAGGQGEQYF	TGTGCCAGCTCACCACCTCTAGCGGGAGGACAGGGAGAGCAGTACTTC
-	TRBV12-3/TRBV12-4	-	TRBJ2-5	CASSGTSKETQYF	TGTGCCAGCAGTGGGACATCTAAAGAGACCCAGTACTTC
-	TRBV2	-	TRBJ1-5	CASTAQGDQPQHF	TGTGCCAGCACCGCACAGGGAGATCAGCCCCAGCATTTT
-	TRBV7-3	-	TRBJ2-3	CASSLARDTQYF	TGTGCCAGCAGCTTAGCCAGAGATACGCAGTATTTT
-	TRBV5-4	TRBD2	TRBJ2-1	CASSWTGTSGAYRENEQFF	TGTGCCAGCAGCTGGACCGGGACTAGCGGGGCGTATAGGGAGAATGAGCAGTTCTTC
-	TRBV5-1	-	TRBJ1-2	CASSPGLIYGYTF	TGCGCCAGCAGCCCAGGACTGATCTATGGCTACACCTTC